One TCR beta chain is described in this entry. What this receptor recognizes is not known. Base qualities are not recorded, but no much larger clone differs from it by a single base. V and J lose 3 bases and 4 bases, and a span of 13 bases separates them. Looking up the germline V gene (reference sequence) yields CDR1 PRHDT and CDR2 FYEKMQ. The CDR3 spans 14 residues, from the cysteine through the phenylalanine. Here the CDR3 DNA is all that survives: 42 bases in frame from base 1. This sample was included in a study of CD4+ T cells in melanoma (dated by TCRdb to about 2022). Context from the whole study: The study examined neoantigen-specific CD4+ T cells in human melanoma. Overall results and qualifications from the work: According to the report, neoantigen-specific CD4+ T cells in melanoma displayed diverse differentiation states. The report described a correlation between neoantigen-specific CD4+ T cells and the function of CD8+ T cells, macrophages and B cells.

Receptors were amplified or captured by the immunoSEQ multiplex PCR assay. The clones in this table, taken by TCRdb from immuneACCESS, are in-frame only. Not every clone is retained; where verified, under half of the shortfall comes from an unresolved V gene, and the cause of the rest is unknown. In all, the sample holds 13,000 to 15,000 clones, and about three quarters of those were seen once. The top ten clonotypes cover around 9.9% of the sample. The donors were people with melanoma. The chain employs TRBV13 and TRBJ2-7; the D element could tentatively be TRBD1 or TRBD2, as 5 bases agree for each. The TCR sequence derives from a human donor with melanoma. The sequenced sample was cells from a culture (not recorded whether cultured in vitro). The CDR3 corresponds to CASSLGPPGYEQYF. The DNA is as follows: TGTGCCAGCAGCTTGGGGCCACCGGGGTACGAGCAGTACTTC.